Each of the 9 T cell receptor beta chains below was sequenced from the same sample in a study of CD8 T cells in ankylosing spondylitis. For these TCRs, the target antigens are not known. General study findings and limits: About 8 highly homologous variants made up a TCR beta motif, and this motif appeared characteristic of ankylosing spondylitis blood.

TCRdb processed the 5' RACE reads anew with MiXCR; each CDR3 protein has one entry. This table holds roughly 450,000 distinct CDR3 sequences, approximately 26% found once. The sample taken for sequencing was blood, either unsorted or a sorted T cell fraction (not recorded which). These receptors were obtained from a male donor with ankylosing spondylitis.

The CDR3 region has the DNA TGTGCCATCAGTGGGAGAGGGTCTCCAACTAATGAAAAACTGTTTTTT. Translated: CAISGRGSPTNEKLFF. The chain links TRBV10-3 to TRBJ1-4; D remains unclear. Germline CDR1 reads ENHRY; CDR2 reads SYGVKD. Trimming took 4 bases from V and 0 from J, leaving 12 bases between them. The CDR3 runs 16 residues.

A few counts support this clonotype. The DNA of the CDR3 is TGTGCCAGTCAACAGGGGAATCAGCCCCAGCATTTT. Protein product: CASQQGNQPQHF. The genes are TRBV19 and TRBJ1-5, with TRBD1 identical over 7 bases. Germline CDR1 and CDR2: LNHDA and SQIVND (reference sequence). This CDR3 has 12 amino acids. The junction had 2 bases not matched to a gene; V was cut back by 8 bases and J by 4 bases.

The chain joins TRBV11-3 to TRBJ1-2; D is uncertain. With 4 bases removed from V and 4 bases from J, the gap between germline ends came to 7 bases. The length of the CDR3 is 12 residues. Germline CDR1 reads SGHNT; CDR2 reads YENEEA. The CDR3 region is CASSSIFYGYTF. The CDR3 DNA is TGTGCCAGCAGCTCCATATTCTATGGCTACACCTTC.

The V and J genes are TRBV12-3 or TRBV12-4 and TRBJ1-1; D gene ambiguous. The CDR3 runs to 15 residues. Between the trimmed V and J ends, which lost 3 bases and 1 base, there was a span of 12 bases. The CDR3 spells CASSFKAAGNTEAFF. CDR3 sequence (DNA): TGTGCCAGCAGTTTTAAGGCGGCGGGGAACACTGAAGCTTTCTTT.

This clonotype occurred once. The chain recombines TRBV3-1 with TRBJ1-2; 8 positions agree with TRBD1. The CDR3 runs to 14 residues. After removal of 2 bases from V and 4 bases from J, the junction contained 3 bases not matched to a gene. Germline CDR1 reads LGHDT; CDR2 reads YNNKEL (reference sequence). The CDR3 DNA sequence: TGTGCCAGCAGCCAAACTGGACAGGGCTATGGCTACACCTTC. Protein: CASSQTGQGYGYTF. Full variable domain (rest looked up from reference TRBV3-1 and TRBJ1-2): DTAVSQTPKYLVTQMGNDKSIKCEQNLGHDTMYWYKQDSKKFLKIMFSYNNKELIINETVPNRFSPKSPDKAHLNLHINSLELGDSAVYFCASSQTGQGYGYTFGSGTRLTVV.

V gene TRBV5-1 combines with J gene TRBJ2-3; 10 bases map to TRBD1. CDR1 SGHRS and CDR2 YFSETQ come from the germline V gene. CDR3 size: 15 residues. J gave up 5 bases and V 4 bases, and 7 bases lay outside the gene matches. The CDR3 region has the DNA TGCGCCAGCAGCCCCGGGACAGGGGTTCAAGATACGCAGTATTTT. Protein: CASSPGTGVQDTQYF.

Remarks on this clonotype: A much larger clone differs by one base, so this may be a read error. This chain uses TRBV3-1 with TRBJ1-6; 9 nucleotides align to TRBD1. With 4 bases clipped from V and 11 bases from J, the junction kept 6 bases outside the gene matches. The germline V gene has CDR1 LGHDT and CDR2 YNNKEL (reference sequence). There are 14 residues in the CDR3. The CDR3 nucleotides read TGTGCCAGCAGCCGGGGACAGGGAAATGCACCCCTCCACTTT. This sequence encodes CASSRGQGNAPLHF.

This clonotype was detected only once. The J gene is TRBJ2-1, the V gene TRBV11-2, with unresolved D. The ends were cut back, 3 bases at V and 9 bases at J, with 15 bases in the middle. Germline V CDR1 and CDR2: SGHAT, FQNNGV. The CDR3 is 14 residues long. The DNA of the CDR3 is TGTGCCAGCAGCTTGGAATATTTCTTTCCTGAGCAGTTCTTC. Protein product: CASSLEYFFPEQFF.

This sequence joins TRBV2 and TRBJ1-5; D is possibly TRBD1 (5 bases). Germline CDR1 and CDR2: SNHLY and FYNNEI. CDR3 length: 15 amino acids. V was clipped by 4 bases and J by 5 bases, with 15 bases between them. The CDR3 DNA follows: TGTGCCAGCAGTGGAAGGGTGGGGCTAGATCAGCCCCAGCATTTT. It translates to CASSGRVGLDQPQHF.